These T cell receptor beta chains were read from a single sample in a study of metastatic and nonmetastatic thyroid tumors. TCRdb reprocessed the PCR reads via MiXCR. The sample consists of about 30,000 clones, around 25% of them appearing once. The sequencing input was blood. These receptors came from a female donor with papillary thyroid cancer or a benign thyroid nodule (not recorded which). Some clones in this sample may be carry-over from other donors' samples. Both conserved end residues are part of each CDR3. Fields, in order: D gene, clone size, J gene, V gene, CDR3 protein, CDR3 DNA. D genes are given only for firm matches. A row's size may be missing; if present it is once, few, many or a size class.

NA	many	TRBJ1-3	TRBV7-2	CASSKSAPNTIYF	TGTGCCAGCAGCAAATCCGCACCAAACACCATATATTTT
NA	NA	TRBJ2-1	TRBV20-1	CSVTGTRNNEQFF	TGCAGTGTCACCGGGACGAGGAACAATGAGCAGTTCTTC
TRBD2	NA	TRBJ2-5	TRBV7-2	CASSLAGTVGLAGQYQETQYF	TGTGCCAGCAGCTTAGCCGGGACGGTTGGACTAGCGGGACAGTACCAAGAGACCCAGTACTTC
TRBD1	NA	TRBJ2-7	TRBV4-3	CASIQGNPGTGDFRDQYF	TGCGCCAGCATCCAAGGGAACCCGGGGACAGGGGATTTTCGCGATCAGTACTTC
NA	many	TRBJ2-2	TRBV5-1	CASSLARGNTGELFF	TGCGCCAGCAGCTTGGCTCGGGGTAACACCGGGGAGCTGTTTTTT
NA	many	TRBJ2-2	TRBV28	CASSYLGGIGELFF	TGTGCCAGCAGTTACCTGGGGGGAATCGGGGAGCTGTTTTTT
TRBD1	many	TRBJ2-1	TRBV6-1	CASSRLDRGVNEQFF	TGTGCCAGCAGTCGCCTGGACAGGGGTGTCAATGAGCAGTTCTTC
NA	NA	TRBJ1-4	TRBV30	CAWRGGGGEKLFF	TGTGCCTGGAGGGGGGGCGGTGGTGAAAAACTGTTTTTT
TRBD1	many	TRBJ2-1	TRBV10-2	CASSDGQGVLGSMQFF	TGCGCCAGCAGTGACGGACAGGGGGTACTCGGGTCTATGCAGTTCTTC
TRBD2	many	TRBJ2-7	TRBV5-6	CASTGVAGNYEQYF	TGTGCCTCTACTGGGGTAGCGGGTAATTACGAGCAGTACTTC
NA	many	TRBJ2-2	TRBV5-1	CASSLAGRSGELFF	TGCGCCAGCAGCTTGGCGGGGAGGAGCGGGGAGCTGTTTTTT
NA	NA	TRBJ2-7	TRBV20-1	CSARFRDYEQYF	TGCAGTGCTAGATTCAGGGACTACGAGCAGTACTTC
NA	many	TRBJ2-7	TRBV3-1	CASSPRGQGPSEQYF	TGTGCCAGCAGCCCAAGAGGTCAGGGCCCAAGCGAGCAGTACTTC
NA	many	TRBJ2-5	TRBV27	CASSWGGETQYF	TGTGCCAGCAGTTGGGGTGGTGAGACCCAGTACTTC
TRBD2	NA	TRBJ2-7	TRBV30	CAWTPPETSGKYEQYF	TGTGCCTGGACCCCACCCGAGACTAGCGGGAAATACGAGCAGTACTTC
TRBD1	many	TRBJ1-1	TRBV7-9	CASSPGQGSNTEAFF	TGTGCCAGCAGCCCGGGACAGGGGTCGAACACTGAAGCTTTCTTT
NA	NA	TRBJ1-1	TRBV5-1	CASSLSRANTEAFF	TGCGCCAGCAGCTTGTCCAGGGCGAACACTGAAGCTTTCTTT
NA	few	TRBJ2-7	TRBV6-1	CASSERDGDSYEQYF	TGTGCCAGCAGTGAAAGGGACGGAGACTCCTACGAGCAGTACTTC
NA	NA	TRBJ2-1	TRBV20-1	CSASLGTARRLF	TGCAGTGCTAGTTTGGGGACGGCGCGACGTCTCTTC
NA	few	TRBJ2-1	TRBV27	CASARGLYNEQFF	TGTGCCAGCGCCCGGGGACTCTACAATGAGCAGTTCTTC
NA	many	TRBJ2-5	TRBV2	CATITLEWETQYF	TGTGCCACTATCACTTTAGAGTGGGAGACCCAGTACTTC
NA	many	TRBJ2-1	TRBV7-2	CASSSTPEAAYNEQFF	TGTGCCAGCAGCAGTACTCCGGAAGCCGCCTACAATGAGCAGTTCTTC
NA	few	TRBJ2-5	TRBV28	CASSLSGGLQETQYF	TGCGCCAGTAGTTTATCAGGGGGACTTCAAGAGACCCAGTACTTC
NA	NA	TRBJ1-2	TRBV4-3	CASSSPGGRGYTF	TGCGCCAGCAGCTCCCCCGGAGGCCGTGGCTACACCTTC
NA	many	TRBJ2-7	TRBV11-2	CASSLDRVSSYEQYF	TGTGCCAGCAGCTTAGATAGGGTTAGCTCCTACGAGCAGTACTTC
NA	few	TRBJ1-2	TRBV15	CATSRDRLTDNYGYTF	TGTGCCACCAGCAGAGACAGGCTGACAGATAACTATGGCTACACCTTC
NA	NA	TRBJ2-3	TRBV11-3	CASSSMTVGPDTQYF	TGTGCCAGCAGCTCCATGACAGTTGGCCCAGATACGCAGTATTTT
NA	NA	TRBJ1-2	TRBV2	CASSDGRSFYGYTF	TGTGCCAGCAGTGACGGCAGAAGCTTCTATGGCTACACCTTC
NA	NA	TRBJ2-1	TRBV12-3/TRBV12-4	CASSNPRYNEQFF	TGTGCCAGCAGTAACCCCAGGTACAATGAGCAGTTCTTC